This TCR beta chain was observed in a study of blood T cell repertoires in COVID-19. As for the study in general: Acute and convalescent COVID-19 specimens originated in the United States, Italy and Spain. PBMCs, B-cell-depleted T cells, or T cells were the source of the cDNA or gDNA that made up the material.

Some clones are missing from TCRdb's copy, which holds only in-frame ones; the method was immunoSEQ multiplex PCR. Here the sample spans roughly 60,000 clones, around 86% being singletons. V lost 6 bases to trimming and J lost 2 bases; unmatched junction nucleotides: 6. The CDR3 loop spans 15 amino acids. The germline CDR1 and CDR2 sequences are MNHEY and SVGAGI. This receptor was obtained from a human donor with active COVID-19. The donor label of this sample is uncertain. What was sequenced was peripheral blood. This chain uses TRBV6-5 with TRBJ2-7; 11 nucleotides line up with TRBD2. CDR3 DNA: TGTGCCAGCAGCCGGGGACTAGCGGACGCCTACGAGCAGTACTTC. This translates into CASSRGLADAYEQYF.